Each of the 10 T cell receptor beta chains below was sequenced from the same sample in a study of T cell changes during pregnancy in multiple sclerosis. Libraries were prepared by immunoSEQ multiplex PCR; TCRdb keeps only in-frame clonotypes and omits some of them. The profile shows 90,000 to 120,000 clones, 92% of them singletons. This specimen consisted of peripheral blood, obtained in the third trimester of pregnancy. The receptors derive from a female donor in good health, enrolled as a control in a pregnancy study.

The chain couples TRBV9 to TRBJ2-2; D is unresolved. The V end lost 0 bases, the J end lost 2 bases, and 5 bases lay between the germline ends. The CDR3 has 14 residues. Germline V gives CDR1 SGDLS, CDR2 YYNGEE. The DNA of the CDR3 is TGTGCCAGCAGCGTAGAACTTAACACCGGGGAGCTGTTTTTT. Translated, it gives CASSVELNTGELFF.

The rearrangement links TRBV5-5 to TRBJ1-2; D is unclear. CDR3 length: 14 amino acids. V was cut by 0 bases and J by 2 bases, with 8 bases left in between. Germline V lookup: CDR1 SGHKS, CDR2 YYEKEE (reference sequence). The CDR3 region is CASSLAQINYGYTF. In DNA, the CDR3 is TGTGCCAGCAGCTTGGCACAGATAAACTATGGCTACACCTTC.

This clone occurred once. The V and J genes are TRBV4-3 and TRBJ1-1, with 8 bases lining up with TRBD1. Germline values: CDR1 LGHNA, CDR2 YSLEER. There are 13 residues in the CDR3. V was pared by 1 base and J by 11 bases, with 6 bases of the junction left unmatched. CDR3 sequence (DNA): TGCGCCAGCAGCCAAGGGACAGGGAGAGACGCTTTCTTT. Translated: CASSQGTGRDAFF.

Comment on this clone: Within the sample, other DNA sequences also encode this same CDR3. The J gene is TRBJ1-1, the V gene TRBV5-1; the match to TRBD1 covers 9 bases. J was trimmed by 3 bases and V by 3 bases; bases with no gene match: 0. The germline CDR1 and CDR2 sequences are SGHRS and YFSETQ. This CDR3 comprises 13 residues. The CDR3 DNA reads as TGCGCCAGCAGCTGGACAGGGGACACTGAAGCTTTCTTT. This codes for CASSWTGDTEAFF.

V and J are TRBV19 and TRBJ1-1; 8 nucleotides align to TRBD1. CDR1 and CDR2 (germline): LNHDA, SQIVND (reference sequence). The CDR3 totals 16 residues. With V trimmed by 5 bases and J by 0 bases, 8 bases remained unmatched. CDR3 nucleotides: TGTGCCAGTAGTCCTCCCCGGGGACAGGTGAACACTGAAGCTTTCTTT. The encoded protein is CASSPPRGQVNTEAFF.

This chain uses TRBV7-3 with TRBJ2-1; D ambiguous. Trimming removed 0 bases from V and 10 bases from J, with 7 bases in between. Germline V lookup: CDR1 SGHTA, CDR2 FQGTGA. The CDR3 runs to 12 residues. CDR3 loop: CASSLTSREQFF. CDR3 in DNA: TGTGCCAGCAGCTTAACGTCGAGGGAGCAGTTCTTC.

This chain links TRBV19 with TRBJ2-5, with TRBD1 as a possible D gene (5 bases). This CDR3 comprises 13 residues. Germline V gene lookup returns CDR1 LNHDA and CDR2 SQIVND (reference sequence). V gave up 5 bases and J gave up 1 base, with 8 bases separating them. The CDR3 sequence: CASSAGRQETQYF. In nucleotides, the CDR3 is TGTGCCAGTAGTGCAGGGCGCCAAGAGACCCAGTACTTC.

In its sample, this clone was seen once. This chain links TRBV2 with TRBJ1-5, with a tentative D call TRBD1 (5 bases). V was pared by 3 bases and J by 6 bases, with 12 bases between. Germline lookup yields CDR1 SNHLY and CDR2 FYNNEI. The CDR3 loop spans 14 amino acids. Here the CDR3 reads CASSDNGGGQPQHF. The CDR3 DNA reads as TGTGCCAGCAGTGATAACGGGGGTGGTCAGCCCCAGCATTTT.

This sequence joins TRBV15 and TRBJ1-2; D might be TRBD1 (6 bases). Trimming pared 0 bases from V and 3 bases from J, leaving 11 bases between. Germline V gene sequence: CDR1 LNHNV, CDR2 YYDKDF (reference sequence). The CDR3 consists of 15 residues. Here the CDR3 DNA reads TGTGCCACCAGCAGAGATAGTAGACAGGACTATGGCTACACCTTC. This codes for CATSRDSRQDYGYTF.

This chain connects TRBV2 to TRBJ1-1, with D hard to call. In germline, CDR1 is SNHLY, CDR2 FYNNEI. The CDR3 covers 13 residues. Trimming removed 5 bases at V and 1 base at J, with 8 bases between. The CDR3 DNA follows: TGTGCCAGCAGTAAGGAGAAGAACACTGAAGCTTTCTTT. Amino acids: CASSKEKNTEAFF. The entire variable domain, with the rest obtained from reference TRBV2 and TRBJ1-1, is as follows: EPEVTQTPSHQVTQMGQEVILRCVPISNHLYFYWYRQILGQKVEFLVSFYNNEISEKSEIFDDQFSVERPDGSNFTLKIRSTKLEDSAMYFCASSKEKNTEAFFGQGTRLTVV.